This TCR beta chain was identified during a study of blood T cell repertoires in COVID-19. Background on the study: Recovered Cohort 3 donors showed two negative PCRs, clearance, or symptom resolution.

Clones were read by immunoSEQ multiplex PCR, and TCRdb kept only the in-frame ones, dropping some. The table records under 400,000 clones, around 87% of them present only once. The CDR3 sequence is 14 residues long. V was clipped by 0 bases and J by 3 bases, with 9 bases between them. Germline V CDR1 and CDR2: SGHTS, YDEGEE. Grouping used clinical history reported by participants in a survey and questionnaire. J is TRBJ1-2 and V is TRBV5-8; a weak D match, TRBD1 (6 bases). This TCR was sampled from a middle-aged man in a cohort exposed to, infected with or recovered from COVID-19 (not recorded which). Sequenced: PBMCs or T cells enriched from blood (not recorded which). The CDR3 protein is CASSLEAGDYGYTF. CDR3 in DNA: TGTGCCAGCAGCTTGGAGGCAGGGGACTATGGCTACACCTTC. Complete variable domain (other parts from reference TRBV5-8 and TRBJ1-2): EAGVTQSPTHLIKTRGQQATLRCSPISGHTSVYWYQQALGLGLQFLLWYDEGEERNRGNFPPRFSGRQFPNYSSELNVNALELEDSALYLCASSLEAGDYGYTFGSGTRLTVV.